This T cell receptor beta chain emerged from a study of blood T cell repertoires in COVID-19. Study details: The United States, Italy and Spain were the sources of the acute and convalescent COVID-19 samples.

In the study's own analysis: Quantification of nucleated cells was approximated via reference gene primer amplification. Sequencing was performed with immunoSEQ multiplex PCR; in TCRdb, only in-frame clones are kept and a portion is missing. V and J calls and clone size are copied from that table; D and trimming were computed from the DNA. The sample contains tens of thousands of clones, roughly nine tenths of which appear only once. V was clipped by 1 base and J by 0 bases, with 6 bases between them. Germline CDR1 is GTSNPN and CDR2 is SVGIG (reference sequence). The CDR3 totals 13 residues. This chain connects TRBV30 to TRBJ1-2; D is undetermined. Sequencing input: peripheral blood. This receptor was taken from a man aged 55-75 years with active or convalescent COVID-19. CDR3 region: CAWSDRANYGYTF. CDR3 nucleotide sequence: TGTGCCTGGAGTGACAGAGCTAACTATGGCTACACCTTC.